Below are 12 T cell receptor beta chains sequenced from a single sample in a study of radiation and T cells in renal cell carcinoma. Sequencing used immunoSEQ multiplex PCR; TCRdb keeps in-frame clones, though not all of them. The repertoire holds 130,000 to 150,000 clones, with roughly 90% as singletons. This sample's time point: blood 4 weeks post-SBRT, at nephrectomy. Treatment specified: 15 Gy SBRT to primary tumor, nephrectomy 4 weeks later. Sequenced here: blood, sampled from a patient whose treatment included radiotherapy and nephrectomy. The receptors derive from a woman between 45 and 60 years old with renal cell carcinoma.

DNA of the CDR3: TGTGCCAGCAGTGCCCGGCAGGCTAACTATGGCTACACCTTC. It codes for CASSARQANYGYTF. The chain couples TRBV5-4 to TRBJ1-2, with unresolved D. The CDR3 runs 14 residues. Trimming pared 5 bases from V and 0 bases from J, leaving 11 bases between. CDR1 and CDR2 (germline): SGHNT, YYREEE (reference sequence).

V usage is TRBV30 and J usage is TRBJ2-5, with D possibly being TRBD1 (6 bases). This CDR3 region has 13 residues. Looked up from germline, CDR1 is GTSNPN and CDR2 is SVGIG (reference sequence). V lost 2 bases, J lost 5 bases, and 12 bases lay in between. In DNA form, the CDR3 reads TGTGCCTGGAGTTTAGGGGGAAGGGAGACCCAGTACTTC. Protein: CAWSLGGRETQYF.

The chain is built from TRBV28 and TRBJ1-4; weak D call: TRBD1 (5 bases). Germline V gives CDR1 MDHEN, CDR2 SYDVKM. The CDR3 totals 15 residues. V was shortened by 7 bases and J by 5 bases, with 17 bases between the two germline ends. In DNA, the CDR3 is TGTGCCAGCACCCGCCGGGACGGAAGAAATGAAAAACTGTTTTTT. It codes for CASTRRDGRNEKLFF.

About this clone itself: Different DNA sequences within this sample yield the same CDR3. The chain joins TRBV6-5 to TRBJ2-5, with no clear D. There are 11 residues in the CDR3. CDR1 MNHEY and CDR2 SVGAGI come from the germline V gene. The V gene lost 1 base and the J gene lost 4 bases, with 1 base spanning the gap. The CDR3 here is CASSYLETQYF. CDR3 coding DNA: TGTGCCAGCAGTTACTTAGAGACCCAGTACTTC.

The genes are TRBV28 and TRBJ2-3; 11 bases agree with TRBD1. Germline CDR1 MDHEN, CDR2 SYDVKM. The V and J ends lost 4 bases and 6 bases, in that order; junction bases with no gene match: 9. The CDR3 is 16 amino acids. The CDR3: CASSSPGTGGRDTQYF. CDR3 DNA sequence: TGTGCCAGCAGTTCACCAGGGACAGGGGGACGTGATACGCAGTATTTT.

Concerning this clone: This likely came from a read error, as a far larger clone is one base away. The gene calls are TRBV2 and TRBJ1-5; D is unresolved. This CDR3 is 12 amino acids long. Trimming removed 3 bases at V and 4 bases at J, with 4 bases between. In germline, CDR1 is SNHLY, CDR2 FYNNEI. The CDR3 reads CASSDGNQPQHF. CDR3 coding DNA: TGTGCCAGCAGTGACGGGAATCAGCCCCAGCATTTT.

CDR3 sequence: CAWSVGQGRGYTF. Here the CDR3 DNA reads TGTGCCTGGAGTGTAGGGCAGGGACGGGGCTACACCTTC. The chain combines TRBV30 with TRBJ1-2, with D perhaps TRBD1 (5 bases). CDR3 length: 13 amino acids. The germline V and J ends were trimmed by 0 bases and 8 bases, with 13 bases remaining between them. Germline CDR1 and CDR2: GTSNPN and SVGIG (reference sequence).

The sample holds one count of this clone. The chain uses TRBV28 and TRBJ2-7, with D unresolved. Germline CDR1 reads MDHEN; CDR2 reads SYDVKM. CDR3 length: 13 amino acids. V dropped 8 bases and J dropped 0 bases, with 11 bases sitting between them. CDR3 amino acids: CASRPPSSYEQYF. CDR3 in DNA: TGTGCCAGCCGACCGCCCAGCTCCTACGAGCAGTACTTC.

CDR3 nucleotide sequence: TGTGCCAGCAGCGTGACTAGGGGCTCCTACAATGAGCAGTTCTTC. Its translation is CASSVTRGSYNEQFF. The J gene is TRBJ2-1, the V gene TRBV7-2, with D possibly being TRBD2 (6 bases). Germline V gene data show CDR1 as SGHTA and CDR2 as FQGNSA. V lost 5 bases to trimming and J lost 0 bases, with 11 bases between them. The CDR3 is 15 residues long. The full variable domain, in which reference TRBV7-2 and TRBJ2-1 provide the parts outside the CDR3, is GAGVSQSPSNKVTEKGKDVELRCDPISGHTALYWYRQSLGQGLEFLIYFQGNSAPDKSGLPSDRFSAERTGGSVSTLTIQRTQQEDSAVYLCASSVTRGSYNEQFFGPGTRLTVL.

This chain links TRBV11-2 with TRBJ2-7; D perhaps matches TRBD2 (7 bases). The CDR3 extends over 16 amino acids. The germline CDR1 and CDR2 sequences are SGHAT and FQNNGV. V lost 1 base, J lost 0 bases, and 13 bases lay in between. The DNA of the CDR3 is TGTGCCAGCAGCTTAGTAGGGGGGGTGATCTCCTACGAGCAGTACTTC. Protein product: CASSLVGGVISYEQYF.

This chain joins TRBV15 and TRBJ2-1; D unresolved. Between the trimmed V and J ends, which lost 0 bases and 11 bases, there was a span of 17 bases. The CDR3 length is 15 residues. CDR1 LNHNV and CDR2 YYDKDF come from the germline V gene (reference sequence). The CDR3 DNA follows: TGTGCCACCAGCAGAGATCAATATCAAGCCTTGAAGCAGTTCTTC. Translating it yields CATSRDQYQALKQFF. Full variable domain (rest looked up from reference TRBV15 and TRBJ2-1): DAMVIQNPRYQVTQFGKPVTLSCSQTLNHNVMYWYQQKSSQAPKLLFHYYDKDFNNEADTPDNFQSRRPNTSFCFLDIRSPGLGDTAMYLCATSRDQYQALKQFFGPGTRLTVL.

The V and J genes are TRBV11-2 and TRBJ2-2; D is possibly TRBD2 (6 bases). In germline, CDR1 is SGHAT, CDR2 FQNNGV. CDR3 length: 15 amino acids. V was shortened by 2 bases and J by 5 bases, with 12 bases between the two germline ends. This CDR3 reads CASSLISGRTGELFF. The CDR3 DNA reads as TGTGCCAGCAGCTTAATCTCAGGGAGGACCGGGGAGCTGTTTTTT.